A selection of T cell receptor beta chains follows, all from one sample in a study of a mutant IDH1 vaccine in newly diagnosed glioma. These receptors are not linked to any known antigen. Here immunoSEQ multiplex PCR was the method, and the copy in TCRdb shows in-frame clones only, minus some. Of about 38,000 clones in the sample, 81% were seen once. Sequences were derived from PBMCs, sampled from a glioma patient whose treatment included an IDH1 peptide vaccine. These receptors originate from a man aged 40-49 years with glioma. The CDR3 runs from the conserved cysteine through the conserved F or W. A D gene is named only where the DNA matches it firmly. Part of the rows lack a size; the others show once, few, many or a class for expanded clones.

d_call clone_size j_call v_call cdr3_nt cdr3_aa
TRBD2 . TRBJ2-7 TRBV4-3 TGCGCCAGCAGCCAAGCGACTAGCGGGGCCTACGAGCAGTACTTC CASSQATSGAYEQYF
. . TRBJ2-3 TRBV5-8 TGTGCCAGCAGCTTCCTTGGGGGGTTCCCAGGACCGACAGATACGCAGTATTTT CASSFLGGFPGPTDTQYF
. . TRBJ1-3 TRBV30 TGTGCCTGGAGTCTCATCTCGGGAAACACCATATATTTT CAWSLISGNTIYF
TRBD2 once TRBJ2-5 TRBV18 TGTGCCAGCTCACGATCGGGACTAGCGGGAGAAGAGACCCAGTACTTC CASSRSGLAGEETQYF
TRBD1 . TRBJ1-6 TRBV7-9 TGTGCCAGCAGCCCAGGGGGTACCCTGGTCCAGAATTCACCCCTCCACTTT CASSPGGTLVQNSPLHF
. . TRBJ1-6 TRBV27 TGTGCCAGCAGTCTCTGGACACCCTATAATTCACCCCTCCACTTT CASSLWTPYNSPLHF
TRBD2 . TRBJ2-1 TRBV7-2 TGTGCCAGCAGCTTAGAGCGGGAGGGGCGCAATGAGCAGTTCTTC CASSLEREGRNEQFF
TRBD2 . TRBJ2-1 TRBV27 TGTGCCAGCAGTCCATATTACGTCGGGACTAGTGACAATGAGCAGTTCTTC CASSPYYVGTSDNEQFF
. . TRBJ2-7 TRBV10-3 TGTGCCTCCAAAGGGAGTACCTACGAGCAGTACTTC CASKGSTYEQYF
TRBD1 . TRBJ2-5 TRBV19 TGTGCCAGTAAAAGGGGGCGGACAGCGCGTCCAGAGACCCAGTACTTC CASKRGRTARPETQYF
. . TRBJ2-2 TRBV9 TGTGCCAGCAGCGCGCGAGAGTGGGCCGGGGAGCTGTTTTTT CASSAREWAGELFF
TRBD1 . TRBJ1-2 TRBV6-1 TGTGCCAGCAGTGAAAGAGGTCGAGGCAGGGGGATTAACTATGGCTACACCTTC CASSERGRGRGINYGYTF
. . TRBJ2-5 TRBV28 TGTGCCAGCAGTTCTCAAGAGACCCAGTACTTC CASSSQETQYF
. . TRBJ2-5 TRBV7-2 TGTGCCAGCAGCCTCTTGGACATGAGGGAAGAGACCCAGTACTTC CASSLLDMREETQYF
. few TRBJ1-1 TRBV5-1 TGCGCCAGCAGCTTGGGCAGACCGAACACTGAAGCTTTCTTT CASSLGRPNTEAFF
. . TRBJ1-3 TRBV25-1 TGTGCCAGCACCGGCCATTCGGGCGGAAACACCATATATTTT CASTGHSGGNTIYF
. once TRBJ2-3 TRBV27 TGTGCCAGCAGTCCCGCTGGCGGTTCCTATACGCAGTATTTT CASSPAGGSYTQYF
. . TRBJ1-6 TRBV7-9 TGTGCCAGCAGCTTAGTAAGGGGCGTATATAATTCACCCCTCCACTTT CASSLVRGVYNSPLHF
TRBD2 . TRBJ2-7 TRBV5-4 TGTGCCAGCAGCTTGGCACCTAGCGGGTACTCCTACGAGCAGTACTTC CASSLAPSGYSYEQYF
TRBD1 . TRBJ1-5 TRBV9 TGTGCCAGCAGCCCGGGACAGGATCAGCCCCAGCATTTT CASSPGQDQPQHF
. few TRBJ2-7 TRBV18 TGTGCCAGCTCCGCGACTCAACACCTCTACGAGCAGTACTTC CASSATQHLYEQYF
. . TRBJ2-1 TRBV6-1 TGTGCCAGCAGTGAATCGAGGGGGATCTACAATGAGCAGTTCTTC CASSESRGIYNEQFF
. . TRBJ2-5 TRBV29-1 TGCAGCGTCGGCGACAGGTTCCAAGAGACCCAGTACTTC CSVGDRFQETQYF
TRBD1 . TRBJ2-5 TRBV19 TGTGCCAGTAGTATCCCGACAGGGGGTGTTGAGACCCAGTACTTC CASSIPTGGVETQYF
. . TRBJ1-2 TRBV6-1 TGTGCCTGCTGGTCAGGGGACCGGGGCTACACCTTC CACWSGDRGYTF
TRBD2 once TRBJ2-7 TRBV29-1 TGCAGCGCCCTTAGCGGGAGGAGCAACGAGCAGTACTTC CSALSGRSNEQYF
. . TRBJ2-7 TRBV25-1 TGTGCCAGCAGTGGCTCCCCCTCGGGGGACTACGAGCAGTACTTC CASSGSPSGDYEQYF
TRBD1 . TRBJ1-4 TRBV6-5 TGTGCCAGCAGTTACGGGGGACAGGGGGAAGAAAAACTGTTTTTT CASSYGGQGEEKLFF
TRBD2 . TRBJ2-1 TRBV11-2 TGTGCCAGCAGCTTTGGTAGCGGGGAATACAATGAGCAGTTCTTC CASSFGSGEYNEQFF
. . TRBJ1-1 TRBV5-1 TGCGCCAGCAGCAACCAGGTGGGGGGGAACACTGAAGCTTTCTTT CASSNQVGGNTEAFF
TRBD1 . TRBJ1-4 TRBV7-2 TGTGCCAGCAGCTCAGGGACAGGGAGCGAAAAACTGTTTTTT CASSSGTGSEKLFF
. . TRBJ1-3 TRBV11-1 TGTGCCAGCAGCACCACCAGGGGTAACACCATATATTTT CASSTTRGNTIYF
. . TRBJ1-5 TRBV19 TGTGCCAGTACCACGCTGGGGCACCCTGAGCCCCAGCATTTT CASTTLGHPEPQHF
TRBD1 . TRBJ1-2 TRBV15 TGTGCCACCAGCAGAGCAGGGGGCGATGGCTACACCTTC CATSRAGGDGYTF
. . TRBJ2-5 TRBV5-1 TGCGCCAGCAGCTCCCCCCTCCGAGGTCAAGAGACCCAGTACTTC CASSSPLRGQETQYF
. . TRBJ2-3 TRBV12-5 TGTGCTAGTGGTTTGACGGGGGATACAGATACGCAGTATTTT CASGLTGDTDTQYF
. . TRBJ1-1 TRBV6-6 TGTGCCAGCAACCCTGGGGGATACACTGAAGCTTTCTTT CASNPGGYTEAFF
TRBD2 . TRBJ2-1 TRBV5-1 TGCGCCAGCAGCTCGGGACTAGCGGGAGGGCCGGTAGACAATGAGCAGTTCTTC CASSSGLAGGPVDNEQFF
. . TRBJ1-2 TRBV5-1 TGCGCCAGCAGCTTGGATAGAGGGTACTATGGCTACACCTTC CASSLDRGYYGYTF
. few TRBJ1-1 TRBV28 TGTGCCAGCAAGGGCTACATGAACACTGAAGCTTTCTTT CASKGYMNTEAFF
TRBD1 few TRBJ1-1 TRBV6-5 TGTGCCAGCAGTCCCGTTGTCCAGGGGGCTGAAGCTTTCTTT CASSPVVQGAEAFF